This TCR beta chain was profiled in a study of blood T cells in healthy people across ages. Researchers report isolating at least 6 million PBMCs per sample. This clonotype was found many times. Antigen unknown. There are 13 residues in the CDR3. V was cut by 0 bases and J by 6 bases, with 11 bases left in between. The germline V gene has CDR1 DFQATT and CDR2 SNEGSKA (reference sequence). Sample-barcoded 5' priming and a J-beta primer mix drove a second PCR of roughly 6 to 12 cycles. TCRdb itself ran the 5' RACE reads through MiXCR, one entry per CDR3 protein. The sample lists 1.5 million to 2 million distinct CDR3 sequences, over 25% occurring once. The study's findings and limits: Reliance upon unsorted PBMCs precluded definitive naive versus antigen-experienced comparison.

The source of this sequence is a woman aged 30 to 39 in good health. Sequences were obtained from blood. The chain recombines TRBV20-1 with TRBJ1-2, with D maybe TRBD1 (6 bases). DNA for the CDR3: TGCAGTGCTAGAGATGGCCCAGGGGATGGCTACACCTTC. It translates to CSARDGPGDGYTF.